A selection of T cell receptor beta chains follows, all from one sample in a study of T cells in narcolepsy. Sequencing used immunoSEQ multiplex PCR; TCRdb keeps in-frame clones, though not all of them. The sample has tens of thousands of clones, around 75% seen once. The source material was CD45RA- memory CD4+ T cells from PBMCs. The receptors shown here come from a human donor with narcolepsy. Each CDR3 is given with its conserved first and last residue. D genes are given only for firm matches. Clone size appears in some rows only: once, few, many, or a class for an expanded clone.

size | J | V | D | CDR3 | DNA
- | TRBJ1-1 | TRBV30 | TRBD1 | CACPVGTGSLNTEAFF | TGTGCCTGTCCCGTGGGGACAGGTTCTCTGAACACTGAAGCTTTCTTT
once | TRBJ2-3 | TRBV7-9 | - | CASSLGSRTDTQYF | TGTGCCAGCAGCTTAGGTAGTCGCACAGATACGCAGTATTTT
- | TRBJ2-3 | TRBV5-4 | TRBD1 | CATDPGGRTGGTDTQYF | TGTGCCACCGATCCCGGAGGGCGGACAGGGGGCACAGATACGCAGTATTTT
few | TRBJ2-7 | TRBV18 | TRBD1 | CASSPGGQVYEQYF | TGTGCCAGCTCACCGGGGGGACAGGTCTACGAGCAGTACTTC
- | TRBJ2-6 | TRBV30 | - | CAWRGIGANVLTF | TGTGCCTGGAGAGGTATTGGGGCCAACGTCCTGACTTTC
- | TRBJ2-2 | TRBV6-5 | - | CASSYSPAGTGELFF | TGTGCCAGCAGTTACTCGCCGGCGGGCACCGGGGAGCTGTTTTTT
few | TRBJ2-1 | TRBV5-4 | - | CASSLFFGGDISYNEQFF | TGTGCCAGCAGCTTGTTCTTCGGAGGGGATATCTCCTACAATGAGCAGTTCTTC
- | TRBJ1-5 | TRBV4-1 | - | CASSQGGAQPQHF | TGCGCCAGCAGCCAAGGGGGCGCTCAGCCCCAGCATTTT
- | TRBJ2-1 | TRBV4-1 | TRBD2 | CASSQVGTSGRLRRNEQFF | TGCGCCAGCAGCCAAGTCGGGACTAGCGGGAGGTTGAGAAGGAATGAGCAGTTCTTC
few | TRBJ1-4 | TRBV6-5 | - | CASSYSSRAREKLFF | TGTGCCAGCAGTTACTCGAGCAGGGCTCGTGAAAAACTGTTTTTT
once | TRBJ2-1 | TRBV7-3 | - | CASSLKPQLDEQFF | TGTGCCAGCAGCTTAAAACCCCAATTGGATGAGCAGTTCTTC
- | TRBJ2-5 | TRBV5-1 | - | CASSLGSSGGRGETQYF | TGCGCCAGCAGCTTGGGATCCAGTGGGGGCCGGGGTGAGACCCAGTACTTC
- | TRBJ1-5 | TRBV19 | TRBD1 | CASSSRTGGPNQPQHF | TGTGCCAGTAGTTCCCGGACAGGGGGCCCCAATCAGCCCCAGCATTTT
- | TRBJ1-2 | TRBV19 | - | CASSIEGRRTYGYTF | TGTGCCAGTAGTATAGAGGGGCGTCGTACCTATGGCTACACCTTC
- | TRBJ2-7 | TRBV11-2 | - | CASRPEGLSYEQYF | TGTGCCAGCAGACCAGAGGGACTTTCCTACGAGCAGTACTTC
once | TRBJ2-1 | TRBV27 | TRBD2 | CASSSGTSGSNEQFF | TGTGCCAGCAGTTCAGGGACTAGCGGGAGTAATGAGCAGTTCTTC
- | TRBJ1-2 | TRBV29-1 | TRBD1 | CSVVPGQGMEGYTF | TGCAGCGTTGTTCCTGGACAGGGAATGGAGGGCTACACCTTC
few | TRBJ2-5 | TRBV28 | TRBD2 | CASSSTSGILETQYF | TGTGCCAGCAGCTCGACTAGCGGGATTCTCGAGACCCAGTACTTC
- | TRBJ2-1 | TRBV7-6 | - | CASSPRGFWWEEGNEQFF | TGTGCCAGCAGCCCGAGGGGGTTCTGGTGGGAGGAGGGCAATGAGCAGTTCTTC
- | TRBJ1-2 | TRBV9 | - | CASSVGLANYGYTF | TGTGCCAGCAGCGTAGGGTTAGCAAACTATGGCTACACCTTC
- | TRBJ2-3 | TRBV6-6 | TRBD2 | CASSGAGGRDTDTQYF | TGTGCCAGCAGCGGGGCCGGGGGGAGAGACACAGATACGCAGTATTTT
- | TRBJ2-1 | TRBV19 | TRBD1 | CASRQDRASYNEQFF | TGTGCCAGTAGGCAAGACAGGGCCTCCTACAATGAGCAGTTCTTC
few | TRBJ2-7 | TRBV9 | - | CASSQGAGGAYEQYF | TGTGCCAGCAGCCAGGGGGCGGGAGGCGCCTACGAGCAGTACTTC
- | TRBJ2-3 | TRBV19 | - | CASSNGQSTDTQYF | TGTGCCAGTAGTAACGGACAGAGCACAGATACGCAGTATTTT
- | TRBJ2-5 | TRBV6-4 | - | CATYRVEASGTQYF | TGTGCCACGTACAGGGTAGAGGCTTCCGGGACCCAGTACTTC
- | TRBJ2-2 | TRBV6-4 | - | CASSAGALGTGELFF | TGTGCCAGCAGTGCGGGGGCTCTGGGCACCGGGGAGCTGTTTTTT
- | TRBJ2-7 | TRBV21-1 | - | CASSKGGGFITYEQYF | TGTGCCAGCAGCAAAGGAGGGGGGTTCATCACCTACGAGCAGTACTTC
- | TRBJ1-5 | TRBV18 | - | CASSQVRNQPQHF | TGTGCCAGCTCACAGGTCAGGAATCAGCCCCAGCATTTT
few | TRBJ2-3 | TRBV18 | - | CASSPRQGSTDTQYF | TGTGCCAGCTCACCCAGGCAGGGAAGCACAGATACGCAGTATTTT
- | TRBJ1-5 | TRBV11-2 | - | CASSLVGMRQLRNQPQHF | TGTGCCAGCAGCTTAGTGGGGATGAGACAGCTCCGCAATCAGCCCCAGCATTTT
- | TRBJ1-4 | TRBV30 | TRBD1 | CAWSRDRDREKLFF | TGTGCCTGGAGTAGGGACAGGGATCGTGAAAAACTGTTTTTT
once | TRBJ2-5 | TRBV7-9 | TRBD1 | CASSRTGGSETQYF | TGTGCCAGCAGCCGGACAGGGGGAAGTGAGACCCAGTACTTC
- | TRBJ2-7 | TRBV5-1 | - | CASSSRGPGYEQYF | TGCGCCAGCAGCTCCAGGGGCCCCGGCTACGAGCAGTACTTC
few | TRBJ1-1 | TRBV5-8 | - | CASSLTGRTNTEAFF | TGTGCCAGCAGCTTGACGGGACGCACGAACACTGAAGCTTTCTTT
- | TRBJ1-1 | TRBV29-1 | TRBD1 | CSAGVGQGNTEAFF | TGCAGCGCTGGGGTGGGACAGGGGAACACTGAAGCTTTCTTT
- | TRBJ1-6 | TRBV18 | TRBD1 | CASSPPGQAYNSPLHF | TGTGCCAGCTCACCCCCTGGACAGGCATATAATTCACCCCTCCACTTT
once | TRBJ1-2 | TRBV6-5 | TRBD1 | CASSSPGQGSYGYTF | TGTGCCAGCAGTTCCCCGGGACAGGGTAGCTATGGCTACACCTTC
- | TRBJ2-7 | TRBV5-1 | - | CASSLDGTTIYEQYF | TGCGCCAGCAGCTTAGACGGGACAACCATCTACGAGCAGTACTTC
- | TRBJ1-6 | TRBV18 | TRBD1 | CASSPRTGGFSPLHF | TGTGCCAGCTCACCACGGACAGGGGGTTTCTCACCCCTCCACTTT
once | TRBJ2-3 | TRBV28 | - | CASRGLGQTYTDTQYF | TGTGCCAGCAGGGGACTCGGACAGACGTACACAGATACGCAGTATTTT
- | TRBJ2-1 | TRBV19 | TRBD2 | CASSSGTSGGSYNEQFF | TGTGCCAGTAGTTCTGGAACTAGCGGGGGTTCCTACAATGAGCAGTTCTTC
few | TRBJ1-2 | TRBV10-3 | TRBD1 | CAISGDREYGYTF | TGTGCCATCAGTGGCGACAGGGAATATGGCTACACCTTC
- | TRBJ2-7 | TRBV5-4 | TRBD2 | CASSPNTGTSESYEQYF | TGTGCCAGCAGCCCAAATACCGGGACTAGCGAATCCTACGAGCAGTACTTC
- | TRBJ2-7 | TRBV11-2 | - | CASSLKRVSADQNYEQYF | TGTGCCAGCAGCCTAAAGCGCGTATCGGCTGATCAAAACTACGAGCAGTACTTC
- | TRBJ2-6 | TRBV19 | TRBD2 | CASSMFLAGAAGANVLTF | TGTGCCAGTAGTATGTTCCTAGCGGGAGCGGCTGGGGCCAACGTCCTGACTTTC
few | TRBJ1-1 | TRBV28 | - | CASSGGVTEAFF | TGTGCCAGCAGTGGAGGGGTGACTGAAGCTTTCTTT
- | TRBJ2-1 | TRBV2 | TRBD2 | CASMTSGIGLNEQFF | TGTGCCAGCATGACTAGCGGGATTGGTCTTAATGAGCAGTTCTTC
- | TRBJ1-1 | TRBV7-2 | - | CASSLHGNTEAFF | TGTGCCAGCAGCTTACACGGGAACACTGAAGCTTTCTTT
- | TRBJ2-7 | TRBV7-7 | - | CASSEFGGYEQYF | TGTGCTAGCAGCGAGTTTGGGGGCTACGAGCAGTACTTC
- | TRBJ2-1 | TRBV6-1 | TRBD2 | CASRPHSGSTDEQFF | TGTGCCAGCAGGCCCCATAGCGGGAGCACCGATGAGCAGTTCTTC
- | TRBJ2-3 | TRBV10-1 | - | CASSDFTGISTDTQYF | TGCGCCAGCAGTGATTTTACAGGGATTAGCACAGATACGCAGTATTTT
- | TRBJ1-4 | TRBV15 | - | CATSRVSGVNEKLFF | TGTGCCACCAGCAGAGTATCAGGGGTGAATGAAAAACTGTTTTTT
- | TRBJ1-5 | TRBV27 | - | CASSTLDNQPQHF | TGTGCCAGCAGTACCCTGGACAATCAGCCCCAGCATTTT
- | TRBJ2-1 | TRBV23-1 | TRBD2 | CASSQSGTSGSYNEQFF | TGCGCCAGCAGTCAATCGGGGACTAGCGGATCCTACAATGAGCAGTTCTTC
few | TRBJ1-4 | TRBV19 | TRBD1 | CASSIWQGDEKLFF | TGTGCCAGTAGTATCTGGCAGGGGGATGAAAAACTGTTTTTT
- | TRBJ1-4 | TRBV7-2 | TRBD1 | CASSRDSSNEKLFF | TGTGCCAGCAGCCGGGACAGTTCTAATGAAAAACTGTTTTTT
- | TRBJ2-7 | TRBV7-2 | - | CASSFGTVASEQYF | TGTGCCAGCAGTTTCGGGACGGTGGCCTCCGAGCAGTACTTC
- | TRBJ2-7 | TRBV6-5 | TRBD2 | CASSSGGYEQYF | TGTGCCAGCAGTAGCGGGGGCTACGAGCAGTACTTC
few | TRBJ1-2 | TRBV6-1 | TRBD1 | CAGGQGGEYTF | TGTGCCGGGGGACAGGGTGGGGAGTACACCTTC
- | TRBJ2-7 | TRBV18 | TRBD1 | CASTGQGLHEQYF | TGTGCCAGCACCGGACAGGGCCTGCACGAGCAGTACTTC